The text below deals with one T cell receptor beta chain. Its specificity is unknown. The table came from immunoSEQ multiplex PCR; TCRdb's copy has only in-frame clones and leaves some out. In the table there are about a million clones, roughly 70% of which are singletons. The sample comes from a study of shared clonotypes between healthy human individuals. The study's findings and limits: Larger estimated richness was generally seen in naive subsets than in memory subsets.

The CDR3 is 15 residues long. Germline V gene lookup returns CDR1 MDHEN and CDR2 SYDVKM. The J segment lost 2 bases and the V segment lost 4 bases, leaving 5 bases of the junction unmatched. The TCR was taken from a man aged 18 to 30 in good health. The chain employs TRBV28 and TRBJ2-3; TRBD1 aligns across 8 bases. Sequenced sample: memory CD4+ T cells sorted from blood. Indicated subset: CD45RA-negative fraction. CDR3 loop: CASSSRQGITDTQYF. The CDR3 nucleotides are TGTGCCAGCAGTTCACGACAGGGGATCACAGATACGCAGTATTTT.